These T cell receptor beta chains were read from a single sample in a study of response to subunit inactivated influenza vaccine. TCRdb reprocessed the RT-PCR reads with MiXCR, giving one entry per CDR3 protein. The table includes over 150,000 distinct CDR3 sequences, over 8.5% detected once. This sample comprised CD8+ T cells sorted from PBMCs, obtained 23 to 25 months after vaccination. All receptors derive from a man aged 45-69 years who received an inactivated influenza vaccine. Each CDR3 is given with its conserved first and last residue. D genes are given only for firm matches. Expanded clones are given a class, and other clones once, few, many or no size at all.

J: TRBJ2-4
size: NA
D: NA
V: TRBV25-1
CDR3: CASSESTGKYIQYF
DNA: TGTGCCAGCAGTGAATCAACAGGGAAGTACATTCAGTACTTC

J: TRBJ2-7
size: few
D: NA
V: TRBV6-2/TRBV6-3
CDR3: CASSYGTFNEQYF
DNA: TGTGCCAGCAGTTACGGGACATTCAACGAGCAGTACTTC

J: TRBJ1-1
size: NA
D: NA
V: TRBV9
CDR3: CASSVGGGLAPNTEAFF
DNA: TGTGCCAGCAGCGTAGGGGGGGGACTCGCTCCGAACACTGAAGCTTTCTTT

J: TRBJ2-7
size: NA
D: TRBD1
V: TRBV6-2/TRBV6-3
CDR3: CASGFDRAYEQYF
DNA: TGTGCCAGCGGTTTTGACAGGGCCTACGAGCAGTACTTC

J: TRBJ2-7
size: NA
D: NA
V: TRBV30
CDR3: CAWSQRYGEQYF
DNA: TGTGCCTGGAGTCAGAGGTACGGGGAGCAGTACTTC

J: TRBJ2-3
size: many
D: NA
V: TRBV12-3/TRBV12-4
CDR3: CASSSIVDTQYF
DNA: TGTGCCAGCAGTTCCATAGTTGATACGCAGTATTTT

J: TRBJ2-1
size: NA
D: NA
V: TRBV4-2
CDR3: CASSQEAGQLSNEQFF
DNA: TGTGCCAGCAGCCAAGAGGCGGGACAGCTTTCCAATGAGCAGTTCTTC

J: TRBJ2-7
size: few
D: NA
V: TRBV28
CDR3: CASSGDVYEQYF
DNA: TGTGCCTCTTCCGGGGACGTCTACGAGCAGTACTTC

J: TRBJ1-1
size: NA
D: NA
V: TRBV12-3/TRBV12-4
CDR3: CASSLWGGNTEAFF
DNA: TGTGCCAGCAGTCTCTGGGGAGGGAACACTGAAGCTTTCTTT

J: TRBJ2-3
size: few
D: TRBD1
V: TRBV6-1
CDR3: CASSRQGDADTQYF
DNA: TGTGCCAGCAGTCGACAGGGGGATGCAGATACGCAGTATTTT

J: TRBJ2-7
size: NA
D: TRBD1
V: TRBV29-1
CDR3: CSVELQGTAYEQYF
DNA: TGCAGCGTTGAACTACAGGGGACCGCCTACGAGCAGTACTTC

J: TRBJ2-2
size: NA
D: TRBD2
V: TRBV29-1
CDR3: CSVELAGVHTGELFF
DNA: TGCAGCGTTGAATTAGCGGGGGTTCACACCGGGGAGCTGTTTTTT

J: TRBJ2-7
size: few
D: TRBD1
V: TRBV6-1
CDR3: CASSPGQGWAYEQYF
DNA: TGTGCCAGCAGTCCCGGACAGGGTTGGGCCTACGAGCAGTACTTC

J: TRBJ2-7
size: few
D: NA
V: TRBV11-2
CDR3: CASSRYAYEQYF
DNA: TGTGCCAGCAGCCGCTACGCCTACGAGCAGTACTTC

J: TRBJ2-1
size: few
D: NA
V: TRBV11-3
CDR3: CASSSRTDYPYNEQFF
DNA: TGTGCCAGCAGCTCTAGAACGGATTACCCCTACAATGAGCAGTTCTTC

J: TRBJ2-1
size: NA
D: TRBD2
V: TRBV19
CDR3: CASRPGTSLSDEQFF
DNA: TGTGCCAGTAGACCCGGGACTAGCTTATCGGATGAGCAGTTCTTC

J: TRBJ2-1
size: few
D: NA
V: TRBV3-1
CDR3: CASGSWAAEQFF
DNA: TGTGCCAGCGGCAGTTGGGCCGCTGAGCAGTTCTTC

J: TRBJ2-7
size: NA
D: TRBD2
V: TRBV6-2/TRBV6-3
CDR3: CASSYVLVSGAEGDEQYF
DNA: TGTGCCAGCAGTTACGTTCTTGTTAGCGGGGCCGAAGGTGACGAGCAGTACTTC

J: TRBJ2-3
size: NA
D: TRBD2
V: TRBV4-2
CDR3: CASSQLGTSGADTQYF
DNA: TGTGCCAGCAGCCAGTTGGGGACTAGCGGGGCAGATACGCAGTATTTT

J: TRBJ1-5
size: few
D: NA
V: TRBV4-2
CDR3: CASSQLTGPKAQPQHF
DNA: TGTGCCAGCAGCCAATTGACCGGGCCAAAAGCCCAGCCCCAGCATTTT

J: TRBJ2-2
size: NA
D: TRBD2
V: TRBV6-5
CDR3: CASSYSIPRGLGTGELFF
DNA: TGTGCCAGCAGTTACTCGATCCCGCGGGGGTTGGGCACCGGGGAGCTGTTTTTT

J: TRBJ2-1
size: NA
D: NA
V: TRBV28
CDR3: CASLPVRDSYNEQFF
DNA: TGTGCCAGCTTACCGGTGCGGGACTCCTACAATGAGCAGTTCTTC

J: TRBJ2-5
size: few
D: TRBD2
V: TRBV9
CDR3: CASAGVGGETQYF
DNA: TGTGCCAGCGCCGGCGTGGGGGGGGAGACCCAGTACTTC

J: TRBJ2-2
size: NA
D: NA
V: TRBV7-6
CDR3: CASSPYPDRDLNTGELFF
DNA: TGTGCCAGCAGCCCATACCCTGACCGGGACCTTAACACCGGGGAGCTGTTTTTT

J: TRBJ2-2
size: many
D: TRBD1
V: TRBV4-1
CDR3: CASSQKQGWAGELFF
DNA: TGCGCCAGCAGCCAAAAACAGGGGTGGGCCGGGGAGCTGTTTTTT

J: TRBJ1-1
size: NA
D: TRBD1
V: TRBV5-1
CDR3: CASNAGQGSFSVAEAFF
DNA: TGCGCCAGCAATGCGGGACAGGGCTCTTTTTCTGTCGCTGAAGCTTTCTTT

J: TRBJ1-6
size: many
D: NA
V: TRBV9
CDR3: CASSVGGPNSSPLHF
DNA: TGTGCCAGCAGCGTAGGGGGACCTAATAGTTCACCCCTCCACTTT

J: TRBJ1-4
size: many
D: NA
V: TRBV12-3/TRBV12-4
CDR3: CASSFMGEKLFF
DNA: TGTGCCAGCAGTTTCATGGGGGAAAAACTGTTTTTT

J: TRBJ1-3
size: few
D: NA
V: TRBV4-3
CDR3: CASSQGGTGNTIYF
DNA: TGCGCCAGCAGCCAAGGGGGCACAGGAAACACCATATATTTT

J: TRBJ2-1
size: NA
D: TRBD2
V: TRBV12-3/TRBV12-4
CDR3: CTLCTGTSGPRTNEQFF
DNA: TGTACCCTCTGCACCGGGACTAGCGGCCCCCGGACCAATGAGCAGTTCTTC

J: TRBJ2-7
size: NA
D: NA
V: TRBV6-1
CDR3: CASSEFSGVGYEQYF
DNA: TGTGCCAGCAGTGAATTCTCAGGGGTAGGCTACGAGCAGTACTTC

J: TRBJ2-4
size: NA
D: TRBD2
V: TRBV28
CDR3: CASSLTSGSLNIQYF
DNA: TGTGCCAGCAGTTTGACTAGCGGGAGTCTTAACATTCAGTACTTC

J: TRBJ2-1
size: few
D: TRBD1
V: TRBV2
CDR3: CASSAAKGTEMNNEQFF
DNA: TGTGCCAGCAGTGCGGCCAAAGGGACAGAAATGAACAATGAGCAGTTCTTC

J: TRBJ1-4
size: few
D: TRBD1
V: TRBV4-3
CDR3: CASSQDGTGLGEKLFF
DNA: TGCGCCAGCAGCCAAGACGGGACAGGGTTGGGTGAAAAACTGTTTTTT

J: TRBJ2-7
size: many
D: NA
V: TRBV20-1
CDR3: CSAGPLQGGYEQYF
DNA: TGCAGTGCCGGACCTTTACAGGGGGGGTACGAGCAGTACTTC

J: TRBJ2-5
size: many
D: TRBD1
V: TRBV2
CDR3: CASSDRGPSETQYF
DNA: TGTGCCAGCAGCGACAGGGGGCCATCGGAGACCCAGTACTTC

J: TRBJ1-1
size: few
D: NA
V: TRBV28
CDR3: CASSLGHINTEAFF
DNA: TGTGCCAGCAGTTTGGGACACATTAACACTGAAGCTTTCTTT

J: TRBJ2-1
size: NA
D: TRBD2
V: TRBV7-8
CDR3: CASSPGAGGGYNEQFF
DNA: TGTGCCAGCAGCCCCGGAGCTGGCGGGGGTTACAATGAGCAGTTCTTC

J: TRBJ2-1
size: few
D: TRBD2
V: TRBV5-6
CDR3: CASRGTSGNDNYNEQFF
DNA: TGTGCCAGCAGAGGGACTAGCGGGAACGACAATTACAATGAGCAGTTCTTC